The rows below give T cell receptor beta chains drawn from one sample of a study of tumor-infiltrating lymphocytes in glioblastoma multiforme. TCRdb passed the multiplex PCR reads through MiXCR, listing each CDR3 protein once. Altogether tens of thousands of distinct CDR3 sequences are present, around 55% being singletons, with the ten largest covering around 35%. Material: brain tumor tissue. These receptors were taken from a male donor with glioblastoma. Both conserved end residues are part of each CDR3. A D gene is named only where the DNA matches it firmly. Size values are once, few and many counts, or a class for expanded clones, and some rows have none.

TRBV5-1	13	-	TRBJ2-5	-	TGCGCCAGCAGCGGGGACTACCAAGAGACCCAGTACTTC	CASSGDYQETQYF
TRBV28	12	-	TRBJ2-7	-	TGTGCCAGCAGTTCTCGTCGATACGAGCAGTGCTTC	CASSSRRYEQCF
TRBV10-2	14	many	TRBJ2-3	-	TGCGCCAGCAGTGGTCTAGTTAACACAGATACGCAGTATTTT	CASSGLVNTDTQYF
TRBV5-4	13	-	TRBJ2-2	-	TGTGCCAGCAGCTTTAAGGATTCCGGGGAGCTGTTTTTT	CASSFKDSGELFF
TRBV29-1	12	-	TRBJ1-1	-	TGCAGCGTCGAGGGGTATGGAAACCAAGCTTTCTTT	CSVEGYGNQAFF
TRBV5-5	15	-	TRBJ2-3	-	TGTGCCAGCAGCTTGGGGGGACGGACCGTCGATACGCAGTATTTT	CASSLGGRTVDTQYF
TRBV6-9	14	many	TRBJ2-7	-	TGTGCCAGCCCCATGGCGCGGATCTCCTACGAGCAGTACTTC	CASPMARISYEQYF
TRBV11-2	16	-	TRBJ2-5	TRBD2	TGTGCCAGCAGCCCATGGGGACTAGCGGGGGGAAAGACCCAGTACTTC	CASSPWGLAGGKTQYF
TRBV10-3	17	-	TRBJ2-2	TRBD1	TGTGCCATCAGTGACTACCTGGACAGGGGAAACACCGAGGAGCTGCTTTTT	CAISDYLDRGNTEELLF
TRBV6-5	13	-	TRBJ1-1	-	TGTGCCAGCAGATACCCCATGACAACTGAAGCTTTCTTT	CASRYPMTTEAFF
TRBV20-1	11	-	TRBJ2-5	-	TGCAGTGTCTTGCGAAGAGAGACCCAGTACTTC	CSVLRRETQYF
TRBV29-1	12	once	TRBJ2-5	-	TGCAGCGTGTCGCAGGGTGAGGAGACCCAGTACTTC	CSVSQGEETQYF
TRBV6-2/TRBV6-3	12	-	TRBJ1-1	-	TGTGCCAGCATTTTGATGAACATTGAAGCTTTCTTT	CASILMNIEAFF
TRBV11-2	15	-	TRBJ2-1	-	TGTGCCAGCAGCTTAGACGGGACTCACTACAATGTGCAGTTCTTC	CASSLDGTHYNVQFF
TRBV20-1	12	-	TRBJ2-7	-	TGCAGTGTTAACGATCAGGGCTATGAGCAGTACTTC	CSVNDQGYEQYF
TRBV7-9	19	many	TRBJ2-1	TRBD2	TGTGCCAGCAGCTGGACTAGCGGGAGGGTCCTGAGCTCCTACAATGAGCAGTTCTTC	CASSWTSGRVLSSYNEQFF
TRBV20-1	19	-	TRBJ2-4	TRBD1	TGCAGTGCTAGAATAGCAGTGCGATATGACAGGGACGAAATGAACGTTCAGTATTTC	CSARIAVRYDRDEMNVQYF
TRBV6-2/TRBV6-3	13	-	TRBJ2-2	-	TGTGCCGGCAGTTACTCTAGGTCCGGGGAGCTGTCTTTT	CAGSYSRSGELSF
TRBV20-1	14	-	TRBJ2-1	-	TGCAGTGCTAGGGATGAGGCAGGCCTGTATGATCAGTTCTTC	CSARDEAGLYDQFF
TRBV7-9	13	many	TRBJ2-2	-	TGTGCCAGCAGCTTAGCGGGATTCGGGGAGCTGTTTTTT	CASSLAGFGELFF
TRBV20-1	14	-	TRBJ2-7	TRBD1	TGCAGCCTGCGCGCTGGGATGGGGACAGGCGAGGAGTACTTC	CSLRAGMGTGEEYF
TRBV7-9	18	-	TRBJ2-3	-	TGTGCCAGCAGCTTACCACTCGAGACGTGTGGGGACACAGATATGCAGTATTTT	CASSLPLETCGDTDMQYF
TRBV20-1	15	-	TRBJ2-3	TRBD2	TGCAGTGCCCCGCTAGCGGGTCTTTACACAGATACGCAGTATTTT	CSAPLAGLYTDTQYF
TRBV10-2	14	-	TRBJ2-3	TRBD2	TGCGCCAGTTCCGGGACTAGCGACACAGATACGCAGTATTTT	CASSGTSDTDTQYF
TRBV6-5	16	-	TRBJ1-5	TRBD1	TGTGCCAGCAGAAGAGAAGGGACAGGGGCCCATCAGCCCCAGCATTTT	CASRREGTGAHQPQHF
TRBV6-6	14	-	TRBJ2-5	-	TGTGCCAGCTCCTACCCGGGGTTACAAGAGACCCAGTACTTC	CASSYPGLQETQYF
TRBV20-1	16	-	TRBJ2-1	TRBD2	TGTAGTGCTAGTCGACCGGGACTAACGGGAATGAATGAGCAGTTCTTT	CSASRPGLTGMNEQFF
TRBV4-1	13	-	TRBJ1-1	-	TGCGCCAGTAGCCAGGAGATTTCGTCTGAAGCTTTCTTT	CASSQEISSEAFF
TRBV29-1	11	-	TRBJ1-1	-	TGCAGCGTAACGGTTGGCCATGAAGCTTTCTTT	CSVTVGHEAFF
TRBV18	13	few	TRBJ2-5	-	TGTGCCAGCTCACCAGAGGCACAAGAGACCCAGTACTTC	CASSPEAQETQYF
TRBV28	16	many	TRBJ1-6	-	TGTGCCAGCAGTTTGAGGGGTCTTGGACATAATTCACCCCTCCACTTT	CASSLRGLGHNSPLHF
TRBV12-3/TRBV12-4	13	once	TRBJ1-3	-	TGTGTCAGCATTCTACAGGGTTTAGACGTCATATATTTT	CVSILQGLDVIYF
TRBV6-6	14	-	TRBJ2-2	-	TGTGCCAGCAGGCGTGACCAGAACACCGGGGAGCTGGTTTTT	CASRRDQNTGELVF
TRBV5-5	11	-	TRBJ2-7	-	TGTCCCAGCAGATTGTTTAACGAGCAGTACTTC	CPSRLFNEQYF
TRBV11-3	13	medium-sized	TRBJ2-1	TRBD1	TGTGCCAGCAGGGGGACAGGGGAGACTGAGCAGTTCTTC	CASRGTGETEQFF
TRBV5-4	16	-	TRBJ2-3	-	TGTGCAAACAGCTTTTCGACAGGACTTCTCACAGATACGCAGTATTTT	CANSFSTGLLTDTQYF
TRBV20-1	15	-	TRBJ2-1	-	TGCAGTGCTAGTGGCCCGGGACTGTACTACAATGAGCAGTTCTTC	CSASGPGLYYNEQFF
TRBV19	13	few	TRBJ2-1	-	TGTGCCAGTAGTAGGTACGGGGTTGGAGAGCAGTTCTTC	CASSRYGVGEQFF
TRBV20-1	13	many	TRBJ2-1	TRBD1	TGCAGTGCTGGTAGGGACAGAGGTGATGAGCAGTTCTTC	CSAGRDRGDEQFF
TRBV2	15	once	TRBJ2-7	-	TGTGCCACCAAGCCCGGACCAGCGGACTCCTACGAGCAGTACTTC	CATKPGPADSYEQYF
TRBV7-9	20	medium-sized	TRBJ1-1	-	TGTGCCAGCAGCTTAGGCGGGTTTAGGGAGGTCCCATCGGGCGACACTGAAGCTTTCTTT	CASSLGGFREVPSGDTEAFF
TRBV6-5	18	-	TRBJ1-6	-	TGTGCCAGCAGTTACGGGTTCACCCGGGGCTCCTATAATTCATCCCTCCACTTT	CASSYGFTRGSYNSSLHF
TRBV4-2	15	-	TRBJ1-2	-	TGTGCCAGCAGCCAAGAGGCTCAAACGGGCTACGGCTGCACCTTC	CASSQEAQTGYGCTF
TRBV29-1	14	-	TRBJ1-2	TRBD1	TGCATCGTTAAAAGACAGGGGCGAGCCTATGGCTACACCTTC	CIVKRQGRAYGYTF
TRBV11-2	13	-	TRBJ2-4	-	TGTGCCAGCAGTCTAGGCGCACTAAACATTCAGTACTTC	CASSLGALNIQYF
TRBV5-1	14	many	TRBJ2-7	TRBD1	TGCGCCAGCAGCCTCGGGACAGGGACCTACGAGCAGTACTTC	CASSLGTGTYEQYF
TRBV5-6	13	-	TRBJ1-2	-	TGTGCCAGCAGCTTCGGGACGGACTATGGCTACACCTTC	CASSFGTDYGYTF
TRBV20-1	15	-	TRBJ2-3	-	TGCAGTGTTATAGGGACGGTTCGGAGCACAGATACGCAGTATTTT	CSVIGTVRSTDTQYF
TRBV10-3	14	-	TRBJ2-3	-	TGTGGCATCAGTGAGGGGGGGGCGACAGATACGCAATATTTT	CGISEGGATDTQYF
TRBV6-6	16	-	TRBJ1-3	-	TGTGCCAGCAGTTACCTCTTGCTGGGCCATGGAAACACCATATATTTT	CASSYLLLGHGNTIYF
TRBV12-3/TRBV12-4	12	medium-sized	TRBJ2-3	-	TGTGCCAGCAGTTTGGCCACAGATACGCAGTATTTT	CASSLATDTQYF
TRBV20-1	16	many	TRBJ2-3	TRBD2	TGCAGTGCTAGCGGGACTAGCGGGAGAGAAACAGATACGCAGTATTTT	CSASGTSGRETDTQYF
TRBV29-1	11	medium-sized	TRBJ2-5	-	TGCAGCGTGCTCACGGGAGCTGAGGCGAAGTTC	CSVLTGAEAKF
TRBV5-4	16	many	TRBJ1-4	TRBD1	TGTGCCAGCAGCCCCCAGGGGGGGACCCGAGGGGAAAAACTGTTTTTT	CASSPQGGTRGEKLFF
TRBV6-1	19	-	TRBJ2-3	TRBD2	TGTGCCAGCAGTGAGTCCGTGCGGGGACCGGGACTAGTCACGGATACGCAGTATTTT	CASSESVRGPGLVTDTQYF
TRBV12-3/TRBV12-4	13	-	TRBJ1-5	-	TGTGCCAACAGTTTAGTGGCAGGTCAGCCCCAGCATTTT	CANSLVAGQPQHF
TRBV20-1	15	-	TRBJ1-5	-	TGCAGTGCTAGTAGGGGCTCTTATAGCAATCAGCCCCAGCATTTC	CSASRGSYSNQPQHF
TRBV6-1	14	-	TRBJ1-1	-	TGTGCCAGCAGTGAAGGGACGTGGAACACTGAAGCTTTCTTT	CASSEGTWNTEAFF
TRBV20-1	15	many	TRBJ2-3	-	TGCAGTGTGATACCGGGAGATTCATTAGTGAATACGCAGTATTTT	CSVIPGDSLVNTQYF